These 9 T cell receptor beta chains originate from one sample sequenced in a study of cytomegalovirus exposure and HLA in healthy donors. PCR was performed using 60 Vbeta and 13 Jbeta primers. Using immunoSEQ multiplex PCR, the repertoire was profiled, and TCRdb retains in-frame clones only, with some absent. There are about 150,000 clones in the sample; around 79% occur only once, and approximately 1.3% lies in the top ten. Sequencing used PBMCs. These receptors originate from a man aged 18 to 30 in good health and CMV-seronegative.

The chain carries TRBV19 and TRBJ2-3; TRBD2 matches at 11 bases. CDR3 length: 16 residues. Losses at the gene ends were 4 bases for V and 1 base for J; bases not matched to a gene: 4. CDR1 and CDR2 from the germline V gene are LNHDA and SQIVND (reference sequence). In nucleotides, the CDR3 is TGTGCCAGTAGTAACCTACTAGCGGGAGGCACAGATACGCAGTATTTT. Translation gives CASSNLLAGGTDTQYF. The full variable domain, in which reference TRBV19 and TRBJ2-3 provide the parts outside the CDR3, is DGGITQSPKYLFRKEGQNVTLSCEQNLNHDAMYWYRQDPGQGLRLIYYSQIVNDFQKGDIAEGYSVSREKKESFPLTVTSAQKNPTAFYLCASSNLLAGGTDTQYFGPGTRLTVL.

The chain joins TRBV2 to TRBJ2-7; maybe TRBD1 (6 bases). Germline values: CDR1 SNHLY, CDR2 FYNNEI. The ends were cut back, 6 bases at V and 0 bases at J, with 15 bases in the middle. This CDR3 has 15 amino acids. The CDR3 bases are TGTGCCAGCAGCCGCTGGGACACAGGCTCCTACGAGCAGTACTTC. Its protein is CASSRWDTGSYEQYF.

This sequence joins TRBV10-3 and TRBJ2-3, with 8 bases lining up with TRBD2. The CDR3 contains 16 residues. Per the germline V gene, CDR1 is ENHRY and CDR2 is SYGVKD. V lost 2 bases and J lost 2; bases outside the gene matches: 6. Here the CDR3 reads CAISERGGLSTDTQYF. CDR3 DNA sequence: TGTGCCATCAGTGAGCGGGGGGGACTTTCCACAGATACGCAGTATTTT.

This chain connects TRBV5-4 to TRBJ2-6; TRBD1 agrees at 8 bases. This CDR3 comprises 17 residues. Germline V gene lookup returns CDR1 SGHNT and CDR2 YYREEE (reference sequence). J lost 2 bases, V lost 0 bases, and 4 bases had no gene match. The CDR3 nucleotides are TGTGCCAGCAGCTTGGACGCCAGGGGGCCTGGGGCCAACGTCCTGACTTTC. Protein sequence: CASSLDARGPGANVLTF.

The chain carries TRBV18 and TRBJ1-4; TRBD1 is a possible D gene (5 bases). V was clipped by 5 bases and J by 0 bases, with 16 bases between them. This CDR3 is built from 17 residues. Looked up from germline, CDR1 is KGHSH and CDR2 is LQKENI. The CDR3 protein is CASSSIQGGATNEKLFF. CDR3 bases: TGTGCCAGCTCATCCATCCAGGGAGGGGCAACTAATGAAAAACTGTTTTTT.

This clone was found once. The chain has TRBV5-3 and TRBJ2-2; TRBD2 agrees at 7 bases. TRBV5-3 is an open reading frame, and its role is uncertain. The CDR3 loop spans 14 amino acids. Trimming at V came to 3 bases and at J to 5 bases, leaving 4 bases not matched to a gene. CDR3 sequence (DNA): TGTGCCAGAAGCTGGTCCGGGGGGACCGGGGAGCTGTTTTTT. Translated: CARSWSGGTGELFF.

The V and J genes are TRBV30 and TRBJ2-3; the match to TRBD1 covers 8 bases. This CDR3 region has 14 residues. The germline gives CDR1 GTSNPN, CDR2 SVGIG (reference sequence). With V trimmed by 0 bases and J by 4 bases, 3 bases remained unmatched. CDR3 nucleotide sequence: TGTGCCTGGAGTGTCTCAGGGGGCGCAGATACGCAGTATTTT. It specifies CAWSVSGGADTQYF.

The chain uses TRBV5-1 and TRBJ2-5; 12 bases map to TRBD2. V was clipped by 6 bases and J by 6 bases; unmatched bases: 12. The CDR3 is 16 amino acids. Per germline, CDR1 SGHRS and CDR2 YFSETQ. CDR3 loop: CASTPSGGVGLKTQYF. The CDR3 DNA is TGCGCCAGCACCCCTAGCGGGGGGGTAGGGTTGAAGACCCAGTACTTC.

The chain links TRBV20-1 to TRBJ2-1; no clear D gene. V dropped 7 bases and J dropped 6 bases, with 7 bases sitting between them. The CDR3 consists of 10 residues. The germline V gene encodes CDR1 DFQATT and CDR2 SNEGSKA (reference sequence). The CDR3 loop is CSVSVNEQFF. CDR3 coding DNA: TGCAGTGTTTCGGTCAATGAGCAGTTCTTC.